This passage covers 17 T cell receptor beta chains from one sample sequenced in a study of chemoradiotherapy in HPV16-positive cancers. Clones were sequenced by immunoSEQ multiplex PCR, and TCRdb holds only the in-frame ones, with some missing. The table includes about 12,000 clones, around 90% detected once. The sample in question was blood, obtained from a patient who underwent chemoradiotherapy. These TCRs come from a human donor with HPV-associated anogenital cancer.

CDR3 in amino acids: CASSKGTSKGGYTF. CDR3 in DNA: TGTGCCAGCAGTAAGGGCACATCTAAAGGTGGCTACACCTTC. This chain connects TRBV2 to TRBJ1-2; D unclear. Germline V gives CDR1 SNHLY, CDR2 FYNNEI. This CDR3 has 14 residues. The V gene lost 5 bases and the J gene lost 7 bases, with 17 bases spanning the gap.

The J gene is TRBJ1-4, the V gene TRBV19, with D hard to call. The germline gives CDR1 LNHDA, CDR2 SQIVND (reference sequence). There are 14 residues in the CDR3. V was shortened by 3 bases and J by 7 bases, with 12 bases between the two germline ends. The CDR3 loop is CASSMNEVGEKLFF. Here the CDR3 DNA reads TGTGCCAGTAGTATGAATGAAGTTGGTGAAAAACTGTTTTTT.

The chain is built from TRBV19 and TRBJ1-3, with D possibly TRBD1 on 6 matching bases. CDR1 LNHDA and CDR2 SQIVND come from the germline V gene (reference sequence). Between the trimmed V and J ends, which lost 10 bases and 0 bases, there was a span of 13 bases. CDR3 size: 14 residues. In nucleotides, the CDR3 is TGTGCCACCAAGGACAGTTCCTCTGGAAACACCATATATTTT. Encoded protein: CATKDSSSGNTIYF.

The rearrangement links TRBV5-6 to TRBJ2-3; D is unresolved. CDR1 and CDR2 from the germline V gene are SGHDT and YYEEEE. The CDR3 covers 11 residues. V was trimmed by 4 bases and J by 3 bases, leaving 3 bases between them. The DNA for the CDR3 is TGTGCCAGCAGCATTACAGATACGCAGTATTTT. Translating gives CASSITDTQYF.

This clone was counted between two and nine times. V gene TRBV7-9 combines with J gene TRBJ1-2, with 7 bases aligning to TRBD1. V lost 5 bases, J lost 3 bases, and 6 bases stayed unmatched. The length of the CDR3 is 14 residues. The V gene's germline CDR1 is SEHNR and CDR2 FQNEAQ (reference sequence). CDR3 nucleotide sequence: TGTGCCAGCAGCCGAGACGGACAGGACTATGGCTACACCTTC. It encodes CASSRDGQDYGYTF.

The chain links TRBV12-5 to TRBJ1-4; D call uncertain. Germline CDR1 reads LGHNT; CDR2 reads FRNRAP. V shed 6 bases and J shed 5 bases, with 7 bases lying between them. CDR3 size: 12 residues. The chain's CDR3 is CASGPENEKLFF. CDR3 nucleotides: TGTGCTAGTGGCCCAGAGAATGAAAAACTGTTTTTT.

The chain recombines TRBV7-6 with TRBJ2-5; 11 bases fit TRBD2. The V and J ends lost 7 bases and 2 bases, in that order; junction bases with no gene match: 6. CDR3 length: 15 amino acids. Per the germline V gene, CDR1 is SGHVS and CDR2 is FNYEAQ. The CDR3 region has the DNA TGTGCCAGCACCCTACTAGCGGGGGCTCAAGAGACCCAGTACTTC. Translating gives CASTLLAGAQETQYF.

V gene TRBV29-1 combines with J gene TRBJ1-1; D gene uncertain. This CDR3 has 14 residues. Germline CDR1 and CDR2: SQVTM and ANQGSEA. Trimming took 5 bases from V and 1 from J, leaving 14 bases between them. DNA of the CDR3: TGCAGCGTTTTTCTTCGGAGGAGGAACACTGAAGCTTTCTTT. Encoded protein: CSVFLRRRNTEAFF.

The chain recombines TRBV25-1 with TRBJ1-4; unclear D gene. The V gene's germline CDR1 is MGHDK and CDR2 SYGVNS. CDR3 size: 16 residues. Deletions cut 3 bases from V and 4 bases from J, with 15 bases between. The CDR3 sequence: CASSDAVQPNNEKLFF. In nucleotides, the CDR3 is TGTGCCAGCAGTGACGCGGTCCAGCCTAATAATGAAAAACTGTTTTTT.

The rearrangement joins TRBV6-4 to TRBJ1-1; unclear D gene. The CDR3 is made up of 14 amino acids. V was trimmed by 6 bases and J by 1 base, leaving 12 bases between them. CDR1 and CDR2 from the germline V gene are MRHNA and SNTAGT. CDR3 sequence reads: CASRNTDRNTEAFF. CDR3 DNA sequence: TGTGCCAGCAGGAATACAGATAGGAACACTGAAGCTTTCTTT.

This clone was seen a few times. The chain has TRBV6-1 and TRBJ1-2, with TRBD1 matching 8 bases. With V trimmed by 1 base and J by 7 bases, 5 bases remained unmatched. The CDR3 contains 14 residues. Germline V gene lookup returns CDR1 MNHNS and CDR2 SASEGT. The CDR3 nucleotides are TGTGCCAGCAGTGAAGTAGAGGACAGGGTTGGCTACACCTTC. Protein sequence: CASSEVEDRVGYTF.

This chain connects TRBV2 to TRBJ1-1; D gene uncertain. The V gene lost 1 base and the J gene lost 3 bases, with 12 bases spanning the gap. The CDR3 contains 15 residues. Germline V gene data show CDR1 as SNHLY and CDR2 as FYNNEI. The CDR3 loop is CASSEGRAEDTEAFF. The CDR3, as DNA: TGTGCCAGCAGTGAAGGGAGGGCAGAGGACACTGAAGCTTTCTTT. Based on the CDR3 plus reference TRBV2 and TRBJ1-1, the full variable domain is EPEVTQTPSHQVTQMGQEVILRCVPISNHLYFYWYRQILGQKVEFLVSFYNNEISEKSEIFDDQFSVERPDGSNFTLKIRSTKLEDSAMYFCASSEGRAEDTEAFFGQGTRLTVV.

This chain links TRBV6-1 with TRBJ1-2; D may be TRBD1 (6 bases). The ends were cut back, 4 bases at V and 8 bases at J, with 14 bases in the middle. This CDR3 is built from 13 residues. Germline loops: CDR1 MNHNS, CDR2 SASEGT. CDR3 sequence: CASSGTGLSGYTF. CDR3 nucleotide sequence: TGTGCCAGCAGTGGCACAGGGCTGAGCGGCTACACCTTC.

This clone came up once. The V call is TRBV5-1, the J call TRBJ1-5; a possible D gene is TRBD1 (5 bases). Germline V gene sequence: CDR1 SGHRS, CDR2 YFSETQ. The V end was cut by 0 bases, the J end by 0 bases, with 10 bases between. This CDR3 has 16 residues. CDR3 in amino acids: CASSLEGRASNQPQHF. For the CDR3, the DNA is TGCGCCAGCAGCTTGGAGGGACGGGCTAGCAATCAGCCCCAGCATTTT.

The chain's CDR3 is CASSPDSANGNTIYF. The CDR3 DNA is TGCGCCAGCAGCCCGGACAGCGCCAATGGAAACACCATATATTTT. The rearrangement uses TRBV5-1 and TRBJ1-3; weak D call: TRBD1 (6 bases). Germline-derived CDR1 and CDR2 are SGHRS and YFSETQ. The V gene lost 4 bases and the J gene lost 3 bases, with 14 bases spanning the gap. The CDR3 extends over 15 amino acids.

This clone has just one count. CDR3 amino acids: CSVGGTGSNEQFF. In nucleotides, the CDR3 is TGCAGCGTTGGGGGGACAGGGAGCAATGAGCAGTTCTTC. V is TRBV29-1 and J is TRBJ2-1; 9 bases fit TRBD1. With 4 bases clipped from V and 6 bases from J, the junction kept 4 bases outside the gene matches. The CDR3 extends over 13 amino acids. Germline values: CDR1 SQVTM, CDR2 ANQGSEA.

The chain is built from TRBV14 and TRBJ2-6; D is ambiguous. Germline V lookup: CDR1 SGHDN, CDR2 FVKESK. The CDR3 is made up of 15 amino acids. V gave up 4 bases and J gave up 0 bases, with 7 bases separating them. In DNA form, the CDR3 reads TGTGCCAGCAGCCCCGACGGCTCTGGGGCCAACGTCCTGACTTTC. Protein sequence: CASSPDGSGANVLTF.